This T cell receptor beta chain is from a study of T cell responses to AZD1222 COVID-19 vaccine. The CDR3 sequence is 14 residues long. CDR1 and CDR2 (germline): SGHTA, FQGNSA. V dropped 6 bases and J dropped 4 bases, with 15 bases sitting between them. Produced via immunoSEQ multiplex PCR; TCRdb's table is partial and in-frame only. The table has tens of thousands of clones, about 70% seen once. The sequence was obtained from an adult in good health. The material sequenced was peripheral blood, taken on day 0 of AZD1222 vaccination. V and J are TRBV7-2 and TRBJ1-2; perhaps TRBD1 as D (5 bases). The CDR3 DNA reads as TGTGCCAGCAGAAAAGGGGATTTCGGCTATGGCTACACCTTC. Translation: CASRKGDFGYGYTF.